The rows below give T cell receptor beta chains drawn from one sample of a study of shared clonotypes between healthy human individuals. Clones were read by immunoSEQ multiplex PCR, and TCRdb kept only the in-frame ones, dropping some. This repertoire shows approximately 2.3 million clones, approximately 95% found once; its top ten account for 0.35% to 0.5%. The sequenced sample was naive CD4+ T cells from PBMCs. The receptors shown here come from a young man in good health. Some clones in this sample may be carry-over from other donors' samples. Both conserved end residues are part of each CDR3.

cdr3_aa: CASSPTGYGANVLTF; j_call: TRBJ2-6; v_call: TRBV7-8
cdr3_aa: CASSFIDSSYEQYF; j_call: TRBJ2-7; v_call: TRBV28
cdr3_aa: CASSSRTPAHPTNEKLFF; j_call: TRBJ1-4; v_call: TRBV7-2
cdr3_aa: CAWSRLAGENGRPQYF; j_call: TRBJ2-3; v_call: TRBV30
cdr3_aa: CASSKQGASQPQHF; j_call: TRBJ1-5; v_call: TRBV28
cdr3_aa: CASSLAGQGTGELFF; j_call: TRBJ2-2; v_call: TRBV28
cdr3_aa: CASRRQGGSGYTF; j_call: TRBJ1-2; v_call: TRBV27
cdr3_aa: CASSPRGGAYNEQFF; j_call: TRBJ2-1; v_call: TRBV9
cdr3_aa: CASSLVAGGNTEAFF; j_call: TRBJ1-1; v_call: TRBV5-6
cdr3_aa: CASSTIGESLHF; j_call: TRBJ1-6; v_call: TRBV7-2
cdr3_aa: CASSPGQQSTNEKLFF; j_call: TRBJ1-4; v_call: TRBV11-1
cdr3_aa: CASSHGQGREKLFF; j_call: TRBJ1-4; v_call: TRBV6-5
cdr3_aa: CATSRGGWDTEAFF; j_call: TRBJ1-1; v_call: TRBV15
cdr3_aa: CAWTRDSYNEQFF; j_call: TRBJ2-1; v_call: TRBV30
cdr3_aa: CASSRTRVAVQETQYF; j_call: TRBJ2-5; v_call: TRBV18
cdr3_aa: CASSLDFGELFF; j_call: TRBJ2-2; v_call: TRBV11-2
cdr3_aa: CASSNIGAYGGYTF; j_call: TRBJ1-2; v_call: TRBV19
cdr3_aa: CASSEIKVIANYGYTF; j_call: TRBJ1-2; v_call: TRBV6-1
cdr3_aa: CASSLGVTDLYGYTF; j_call: TRBJ1-2; v_call: TRBV7-9
cdr3_aa: CASSQTGSEKLFF; j_call: TRBJ1-4; v_call: TRBV2
cdr3_aa: CVSMGLPQETQYF; j_call: TRBJ2-5; v_call: TRBV5-1
cdr3_aa: CASSLGGGLAAYEQYF; j_call: TRBJ2-7; v_call: TRBV7-2
cdr3_aa: CSIRSRGREDEQYF; j_call: TRBJ2-7; v_call: TRBV29-1
cdr3_aa: CSASYNEQFF; j_call: TRBJ2-1; v_call: TRBV20-1
cdr3_aa: CASSLRRDQETQYF; j_call: TRBJ2-5; v_call: TRBV5-4
cdr3_aa: CASTSATEISTDTQYF; j_call: TRBJ2-3; v_call: TRBV5-8
cdr3_aa: CASSVVGTGDNEQFF; j_call: TRBJ2-1; v_call: TRBV9
cdr3_aa: CASRPKTGLKNIQYF; j_call: TRBJ2-4; v_call: TRBV6-1
cdr3_aa: CASSFSLAGDSTQYF; j_call: TRBJ2-3; v_call: TRBV5-1
cdr3_aa: CASSKRQGNQPQHF; j_call: TRBJ1-5; v_call: TRBV19
cdr3_aa: CASTRAGGLEEQYF; j_call: TRBJ2-7; v_call: TRBV2
cdr3_aa: CASSFQGRENNQPQHF; j_call: TRBJ1-5; v_call: TRBV5-1
cdr3_aa: CASSTGTGVAYGYTF; j_call: TRBJ1-2; v_call: TRBV9
cdr3_aa: CASDNTAYQETQYF; j_call: TRBJ2-5; v_call: TRBV2
cdr3_aa: CASSLSLPQPPDTEAFF; j_call: TRBJ1-1; v_call: TRBV11-3
cdr3_aa: CASGDRVIEETQYF; j_call: TRBJ2-5; v_call: TRBV2
cdr3_aa: CASSAYRSEQYF; j_call: TRBJ2-7; v_call: TRBV2
cdr3_aa: CATSKLLTSRTDTQYF; j_call: TRBJ2-3; v_call: TRBV15
cdr3_aa: CASSESRLTGEQFF; j_call: TRBJ2-1; v_call: TRBV10-2
cdr3_aa: CASSSQGYEQYF; j_call: TRBJ2-7; v_call: TRBV5-1
cdr3_aa: CASSLVATDPTYGYTF; j_call: TRBJ1-2; v_call: TRBV5-4
cdr3_aa: CASRAGHQYEQYF; j_call: TRBJ2-7; v_call: TRBV27
cdr3_aa: CASSLMGGIQGYEQYF; j_call: TRBJ2-7; v_call: TRBV5-1
cdr3_aa: CASSQEKGIGGQGVPYEQYF; j_call: TRBJ2-7; v_call: TRBV4-2
cdr3_aa: CASSLQGTDTQYF; j_call: TRBJ2-3; v_call: TRBV7-2
cdr3_aa: CASSLSLQGASGYTF; j_call: TRBJ1-2; v_call: TRBV28
cdr3_aa: CASSVQGGDTEAFF; j_call: TRBJ1-1; v_call: TRBV7-8
cdr3_aa: CASSKVGNRQTRISYEQYF; j_call: TRBJ2-7; v_call: TRBV21-1
cdr3_aa: CASTSQGGVQPQHF; j_call: TRBJ1-5; v_call: TRBV6-6